The next 2 T cell receptor beta chains were all read from a single sample in a study of T cell responses to AZD1222 COVID-19 vaccine. TCRdb's table, derived via immunoSEQ multiplex PCR, lists solely in-frame clones and lacks some. The profile shows 100,000 to 150,000 clones, roughly 86% of them singletons. The sample in question was peripheral blood, obtained 28 days after the second AZD1222 dose. The receptors derive from an adult who received the AZD1222 COVID-19 vaccine.

In its sample, this clone was seen a few times. The V and J genes are TRBV12-3 or TRBV12-4 and TRBJ1-1; D is unresolved. Trimming removed 7 bases at V and 6 bases at J, with 12 bases between. The CDR3 runs 12 residues. The CDR3 spells CASTLEVPEAFF. The CDR3 nucleotides read TGTGCCAGCACCTTGGAGGTCCCTGAAGCTTTCTTT.

The chain employs TRBV7-9 and TRBJ2-1; tentatively, D is TRBD1 (5 bases). The CDR3 is 15 residues long. V gave up 4 bases and J gave up 2 bases, with 12 bases separating them. CDR1 and CDR2 (germline): SEHNR, FQNEAQ (reference sequence). The DNA for the CDR3 is TGTGCCAGCAGCTCACAGGATCTTACCTACAATGAGCAGTTCTTC. Its translation is CASSSQDLTYNEQFF.